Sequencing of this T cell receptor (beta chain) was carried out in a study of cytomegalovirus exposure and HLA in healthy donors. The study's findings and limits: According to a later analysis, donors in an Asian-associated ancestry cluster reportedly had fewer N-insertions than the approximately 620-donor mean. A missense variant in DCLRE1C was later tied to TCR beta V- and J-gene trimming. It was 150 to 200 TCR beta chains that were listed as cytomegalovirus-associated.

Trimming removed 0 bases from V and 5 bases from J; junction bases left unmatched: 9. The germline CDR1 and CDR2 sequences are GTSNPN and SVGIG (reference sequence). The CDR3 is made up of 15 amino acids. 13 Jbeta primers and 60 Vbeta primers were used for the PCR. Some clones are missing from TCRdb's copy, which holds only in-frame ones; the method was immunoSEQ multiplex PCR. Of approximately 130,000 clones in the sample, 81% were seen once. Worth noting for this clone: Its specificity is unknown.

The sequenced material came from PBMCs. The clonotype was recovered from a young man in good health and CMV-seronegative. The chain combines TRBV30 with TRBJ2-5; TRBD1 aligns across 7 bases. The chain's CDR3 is CAWSVLQGPSETQYF. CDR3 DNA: TGTGCCTGGAGTGTATTACAGGGGCCAAGTGAGACCCAGTACTTC.